This entry is about one TCR beta chain. Its antigen is unknown. These data are taken from a study of T cell responses to AZD1222 COVID-19 vaccine. General study findings and limits: Repertoire sampling happened only post peak T cell response. The reported proportion of spike-specific TCRs targeting unmutated variant regions was nearly half. Most donors were white British, females outnumbered males, and clonal diversity was possibly underestimated. AZD1222 recipients seropositive at baseline numbered only six or seven.

Sequencing was performed with immunoSEQ multiplex PCR; in TCRdb, only in-frame clones are kept and a portion is missing. The sample lists 180,000 or so clones; more than 75% were seen once. The sequenced sample was peripheral blood, obtained 28 days after the second AZD1222 dose. This receptor was taken from an adult who received the AZD1222 COVID-19 vaccine.

The CDR3 bases are TGTGCCAGCCGCACCTCAGGGACCTACTCCTACAATGAGCAGTTCTTC. It is translated as CASRTSGTYSYNEQFF. The chain uses TRBV27 and TRBJ2-1; D may be TRBD1 or TRBD2 (5 bases each). Trimming removed 8 bases from V and 0 bases from J, with 17 bases in between. The CDR3 consists of 16 residues. Germline V lookup: CDR1 MNHEY, CDR2 SMNVEV (reference sequence).